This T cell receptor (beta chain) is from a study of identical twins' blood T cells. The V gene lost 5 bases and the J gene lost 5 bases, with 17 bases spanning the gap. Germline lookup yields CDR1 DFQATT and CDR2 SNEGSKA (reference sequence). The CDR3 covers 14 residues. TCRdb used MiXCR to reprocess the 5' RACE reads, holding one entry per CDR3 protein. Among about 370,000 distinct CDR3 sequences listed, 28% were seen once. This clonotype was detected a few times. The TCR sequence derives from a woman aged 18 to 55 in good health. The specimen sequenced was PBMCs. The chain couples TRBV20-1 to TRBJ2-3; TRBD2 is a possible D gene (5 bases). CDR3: CSAAWPGSGDTQYF. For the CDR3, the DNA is TGCAGTGCTGCATGGCCGGGATCGGGAGATACGCAGTATTTT.